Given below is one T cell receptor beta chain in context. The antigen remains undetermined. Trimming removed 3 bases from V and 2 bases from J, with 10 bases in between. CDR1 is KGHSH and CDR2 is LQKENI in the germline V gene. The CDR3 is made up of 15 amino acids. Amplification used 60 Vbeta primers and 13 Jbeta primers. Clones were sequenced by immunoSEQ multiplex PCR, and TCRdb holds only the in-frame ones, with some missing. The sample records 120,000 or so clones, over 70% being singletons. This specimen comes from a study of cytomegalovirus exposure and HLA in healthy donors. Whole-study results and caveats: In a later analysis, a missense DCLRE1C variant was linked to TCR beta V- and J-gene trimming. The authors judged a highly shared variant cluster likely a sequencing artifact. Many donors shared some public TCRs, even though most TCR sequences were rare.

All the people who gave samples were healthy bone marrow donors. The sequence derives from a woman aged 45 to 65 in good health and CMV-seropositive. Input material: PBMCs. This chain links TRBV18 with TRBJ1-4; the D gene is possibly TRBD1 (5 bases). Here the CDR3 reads CASSPRRVTNEKLFF. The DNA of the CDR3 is TGTGCCAGCTCACCTCGCAGGGTGACTAATGAAAAACTGTTTTTT.